These 10 T cell receptor beta chains were all obtained from the same sample, sequenced in a study of shared clonotypes between healthy human individuals. CD8 cells classed as naive were CD45RO-negative and positively selected for CCR7, excluding terminally differentiated effector memory CD45RA+ cells. Only in-frame clones appear in the TCRdb table, and some are missing; sequencing was by immunoSEQ multiplex PCR. This table has more than 2 million clones, 80% to 95% appearing once. Sequencing was carried out using naive CD8+ T cells from PBMCs. The receptor set was obtained from a man younger than 30 in good health. Some clones in this sample may be carry-over from other donors' samples.

This clone was counted once. This chain uses TRBV28 with TRBJ2-1; the D call may be TRBD1 or TRBD2 (6 bases each). The germline CDR1 and CDR2 sequences are MDHEN and SYDVKM. V lost 6 bases and J 4 bases, leaving 19 bases between the germline ends. This CDR3 is built from 16 residues. CDR3: CASRGAGRTEYNEQFF. Here the CDR3 DNA reads TGTGCCAGCAGGGGGGCCGGGAGAACGGAATACAATGAGCAGTTCTTC.

The chain recombines TRBV6-6 with TRBJ2-7, with D unclear. Trimming cost V 2 bases and J 3 bases, with 8 bases left between them. CDR1 and CDR2 from the germline V gene are MNHNY and SVGAGI (reference sequence). CDR3 length equals 13 residues. CDR3 nucleotides: TGTGCCAGCAGTTACCTTCCTGGCTACGAGCAGTACTTC. Translation gives CASSYLPGYEQYF.

V usage is TRBV28 and J usage is TRBJ2-7, with a weak D call TRBD1 (5 bases). Germline loops: CDR1 MDHEN, CDR2 SYDVKM. With 2 bases removed from V and 7 bases from J, the gap between germline ends came to 12 bases. The CDR3 totals 13 residues. The CDR3 sequence: CASSLRGSGEQYF. The CDR3 nucleotides are TGTGCCAGCAGTTTAAGGGGATCCGGGGAGCAGTACTTC.

V gene TRBV2 combines with J gene TRBJ2-7; D not resolved. Germline values: CDR1 SNHLY, CDR2 FYNNEI. This CDR3 is built from 14 residues. V lost 7 bases and J lost 0, with 13 bases in between. CDR3 sequence (DNA): TGTGCCAGCATCGCGGTGCCCAGCTCCTACGAGCAGTACTTC. Protein product: CASIAVPSSYEQYF.

The chain combines TRBV2 with TRBJ2-1; 13 bases are a match to TRBD2. Germline CDR1 SNHLY, CDR2 FYNNEI. There are 17 residues in the CDR3. V shed 6 bases, J shed 0 bases, and the junction held 5 bases outside the gene matches. The CDR3 loop reads CASSQGLAGASYNEQFF. Written as DNA, the CDR3 is TGTGCCAGCAGCCAAGGACTAGCGGGAGCCTCCTACAATGAGCAGTTCTTC.

Remarks on this clone: No DNA is shown, since the ends of the CDR3 on it are uncertain; the CDR3 is the one TCRdb lists. CDR3 sequence reads: CASSLELVWEWGYGYTF. The rearrangement uses TRBV28 and TRBJ1-2. The germline CDR1 and CDR2 sequences are MDHEN and SYDVKM. Counting both end residues, the CDR3 totals 17 amino acids.

This chain connects TRBV19 to TRBJ2-7; TRBD1 matches 9 bases. CDR3 length: 14 residues. The V gene end was trimmed by 2 bases and the J gene end by 6 bases; junction bases not matched to a gene: 5. The germline V gene has CDR1 LNHDA and CDR2 SQIVND (reference sequence). The DNA for the CDR3 is TGTGCCAGTAGTATAAGGGACAGGGCGGTCGAGCAGTACTTC. This gives the protein CASSIRDRAVEQYF.

Turning to this clone: This CDR3 is also generated by other DNA sequences in the sample. The chain employs TRBV28 and TRBJ2-2; D possibly uses TRBD1 or TRBD2 (5 bases each). Trimming cost V 2 bases and J 2 bases, with 9 bases left between them. Germline V gene data show CDR1 as MDHEN and CDR2 as SYDVKM. This CDR3 contains 15 residues. CDR3 bases: TGTGCCAGCAGTTTAGGGACGGTTAACACCGGGGAGCTGTTTTTT. This translates into CASSLGTVNTGELFF. The full variable domain, with the rest looked up from reference TRBV28 and TRBJ2-2, is DVKVTQSSRYLVKRTGEKVFLECVQDMDHENMFWYRQDPGLGLRLIYFSYDVKMKEKGDIPEGYSVSREKKERFSLILESASTNQTSMYLCASSLGTVNTGELFFGEGSRLTVL.

This CDR3 reads CASTPGTSSQETQYF. The CDR3 coding sequence is TGTGCCAGTACCCCCGGGACTAGCAGCCAAGAGACCCAGTACTTC. V usage is TRBV19 and J usage is TRBJ2-5, with 9 bases aligning to TRBD2. This CDR3 comprises 15 residues. Germline V gene data show CDR1 as LNHDA and CDR2 as SQIVND (reference sequence). V dropped 7 bases and J dropped 1; count of bases not matched to a gene: 7.

The V gene is TRBV5-6, the J gene TRBJ1-3; D is unresolved. Germline-derived CDR1 and CDR2 are SGHDT and YYEEEE. V shed 0 bases and J shed 4 bases, with 14 bases lying between them. The CDR3 spans 16 residues. This CDR3 reads CASSLEQTAPGNTIYF. CDR3 DNA: TGTGCCAGCAGCTTGGAGCAGACGGCCCCGGGAAACACCATATATTTT.